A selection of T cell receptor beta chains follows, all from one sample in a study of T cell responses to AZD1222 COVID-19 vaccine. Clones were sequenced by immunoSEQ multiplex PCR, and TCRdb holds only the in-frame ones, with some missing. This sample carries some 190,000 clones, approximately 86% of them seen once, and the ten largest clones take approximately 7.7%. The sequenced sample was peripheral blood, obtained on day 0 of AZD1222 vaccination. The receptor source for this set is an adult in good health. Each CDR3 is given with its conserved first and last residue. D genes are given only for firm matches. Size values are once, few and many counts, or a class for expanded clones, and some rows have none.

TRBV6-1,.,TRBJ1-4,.,TGTGCCAGCAGTGAGCAGGGTGGAACTAATGAAAAACTGTTTTTT,CASSEQGGTNEKLFF
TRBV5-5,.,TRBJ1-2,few,TGTGCCAGCAGCTTGGAGGTCGGGGGTCAGCTGGTTGGAAGCACCTTC,CASSLEVGGQLVGSTF
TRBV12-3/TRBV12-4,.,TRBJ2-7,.,TGTGCCAGCAGTTCCATTCGGAGCGAGCAGTACTTC,CASSSIRSEQYF
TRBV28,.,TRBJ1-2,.,TGTGCCAGCAGTTTCTGGCAGACCAATAACTATGGCTACACCTTC,CASSFWQTNNYGYTF
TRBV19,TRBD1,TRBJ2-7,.,TGTGCCAGTAGTACTTGGGGACAGGTTTCCTACGAGCAGTACTTC,CASSTWGQVSYEQYF
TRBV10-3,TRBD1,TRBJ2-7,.,TGTGCCATCAGTCCGGGACAGACCTACGAGCAGTACTTC,CAISPGQTYEQYF
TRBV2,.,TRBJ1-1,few,TGTGCCAGCAGTTACTCTTCCGACAGGACGAACACTGAAGCTTTCTTT,CASSYSSDRTNTEAFF
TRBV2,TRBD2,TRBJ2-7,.,TGTGCCAGCAGTGGAGGACTAGCGGGGGGTCTACCTTACGAGCAGTACTTC,CASSGGLAGGLPYEQYF
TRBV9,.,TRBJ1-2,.,TGTGCCAGCAGCGTAGAACTGGGAGCTAACTATGGCTACACCTTC,CASSVELGANYGYTF
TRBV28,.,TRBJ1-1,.,TGTGCCAGCAGTTTAGGCCTCACTGAAGCTTTCTTT,CASSLGLTEAFF
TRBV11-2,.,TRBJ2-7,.,TGTGCCAGCAGCTTAGGGGACGAGCAGTACTTC,CASSLGDEQYF
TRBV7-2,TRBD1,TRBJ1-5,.,TGTGCCAGCAGCTGGGGACAGGGGGCCCCTATCCCCCAGCATTTT,CASSWGQGAPIPQHF
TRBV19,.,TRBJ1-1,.,TGTGCCAGTCGGGGGACACAAGGCACTGAAGCTTTCTTT,CASRGTQGTEAFF
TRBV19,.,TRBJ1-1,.,TGTGCCAGTAGTATTGGTTATGGCGGATTGGTGAACACTGAAGCTTTCTTT,CASSIGYGGLVNTEAFF
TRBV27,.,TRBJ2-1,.,TGTGCCAGCAGTTTAGGTGTAAGCTCCTACAATGAGCAGTTCTTC,CASSLGVSSYNEQFF
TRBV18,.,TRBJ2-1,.,TGTGCCAGCTCGCTCACGGCTAGAGCCTACAATGAGCAGTTCTTC,CASSLTARAYNEQFF
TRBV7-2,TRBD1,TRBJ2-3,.,TGTGCCAGCAGCCAAAGACAGGGGGCGCCGGCAGATACGCAGTATTTT,CASSQRQGAPADTQYF
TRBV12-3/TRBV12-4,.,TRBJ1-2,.,TGTGCCAGCAGTTTGTCTAACTATGGCTACACCTTC,CASSLSNYGYTF
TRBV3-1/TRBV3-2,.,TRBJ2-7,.,TGTGCCAGCAGCCGATTAACCTACGAGCAGTACTTC,CASSRLTYEQYF
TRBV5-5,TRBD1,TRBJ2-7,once,TGTGCCAGCAGCTGGATGACAGGGACCTACGAGCAGTACTTC,CASSWMTGTYEQYF
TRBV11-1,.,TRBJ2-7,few,TGTGCCAGCAGCCCACGCTGGGGATCCTACGAGCAGTACTTC,CASSPRWGSYEQYF
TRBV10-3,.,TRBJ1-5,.,TGTGCCATCAGTGACCCAGTGAGTAGCAATCAGCCCCAGCATTTT,CAISDPVSSNQPQHF
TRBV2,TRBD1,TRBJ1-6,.,TGTGCCAGCAGTGCGGACAGGGGTTATAATTCACCCCTCCACTTT,CASSADRGYNSPLHF
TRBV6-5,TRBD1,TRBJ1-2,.,TGTGCCAGCAGAGGGGGACAGCTTAACTATGGCTACACCTTC,CASRGGQLNYGYTF
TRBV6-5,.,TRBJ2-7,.,TGTGCCAGCGAGGGTAGTAAGGAACTCCGCTCTAAGCAGTACTTC,CASEGSKELRSKQYF
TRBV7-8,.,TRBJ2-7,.,TGTGCCAGCAGCTCAAGGGAAGGCTCCTACGAGCAGTACTTC,CASSSREGSYEQYF
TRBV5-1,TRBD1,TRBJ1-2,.,TGCGCCAGCAGCCCGGGACAGGGGGCCGTCGGTGGCTACACCTTC,CASSPGQGAVGGYTF
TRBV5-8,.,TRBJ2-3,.,TGTGCCAGCAGCTTGGCCAGGGATACGCAGTATTTT,CASSLARDTQYF
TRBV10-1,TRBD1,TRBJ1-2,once,TGCGCCAGCAGTGAGTTGACAGGGGGGGGCTACACCTTC,CASSELTGGGYTF
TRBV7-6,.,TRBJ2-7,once,TGTGCCAGCAGCTTAGGGAAGGACGAGCAGTACTTC,CASSLGKDEQYF
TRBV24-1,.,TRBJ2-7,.,TGTGCCACCATTGATCGGGCAACCTACGAGCAGTACTTC,CATIDRATYEQYF